This T cell receptor (beta chain) was captured in a study of CXCR3-negative and CXCR3-positive naive CD8 T cells. Findings of the study overall: Whereas both naive subsets had comparably high diversity, memory CD8+ cells had much lower diversity. Naive CXCR3-positive cells had TRB CDR3s more hydrophobic than those of CXCR3-negative naive cells.

The CDR3 length is 14 residues. Germline V CDR1 and CDR2: LGHNA, YNFKEQ. All TRB cDNA libraries came from 5' RACE performed with UMI labels. Reanalyzing the 5' RACE reads, TCRdb keeps one entry per CDR3 protein, without DNA. The table lists around 150,000 distinct CDR3 sequences. As regards this clonotype: Its antigen is currently unknown.

The sequenced material came from naive CXCR3+ CD8+ T cells from blood. Subset defined: CD45RO-CCR7+CD27+CD95- naive CD8+ T cells expressing CXCR3 (TNR3+). The V and J genes are TRBV4-2 and TRBJ2-3; TCRdb calls TRBD2, which cannot be checked without DNA. The TCR originated in a human donor in good health. Some clones in this sample may be carry-over from other donors' samples. The CDR3 region is CASSQRPRPDTQYF.